A selection of T cell receptor beta chains follows, all from one sample in a study of follicular helper T cells after annual influenza vaccination. Method: immunoSEQ multiplex PCR; TCRdb's copy keeps in-frame clones and lacks some. Among about 9,600 clones listed, about four fifths were seen once. Specimen: CXCR5- memory CD4+ T cells sorted from blood, collected 7 days after influenza vaccination. The receptors stem from an adult who received the influenza vaccine. Each CDR3 is given with its conserved first and last residue. The D gene is left open where the match is weak. A row's size may be missing; if present it is once, few, many or a size class.

.	TRBJ1-4	TRBV6-1	once	TGTGCCAGCACAAGACAGGAGGCTAATGAAAAACTGTTTTTT	CASTRQEANEKLFF
.	TRBJ2-2	TRBV6-5	.	TGTGCCAGCAGAACGGTGGGGGCGGACGCCGGGGAGCTGTTTTTT	CASRTVGADAGELFF
TRBD2	TRBJ2-7	TRBV4-2	.	TGTGCCAGCAGCCAAGATATCCCCCGGACTAGCGGGCATACCTACGAGCAGTACTTC	CASSQDIPRTSGHTYEQYF
.	TRBJ2-3	TRBV6-1	.	TGTGCCAGCAGTGAAGACAGAAGCACAGATACGCAGTATTTT	CASSEDRSTDTQYF
TRBD1	TRBJ2-7	TRBV14	.	TGTGCCAGCAGCCTACGGACAGGGGAACTCTACGAGCAGTACTTC	CASSLRTGELYEQYF
TRBD1	TRBJ1-5	TRBV6-5	.	TGTGCCAGCAGTTACCTCGGGACAGGAGATCAGCCCCAGCATTTT	CASSYLGTGDQPQHF
TRBD1	TRBJ2-7	TRBV9	.	TGTGCCAGCAGCGTCGGAAACCAGGGGGCCGGAGACGAGCAGTACTTC	CASSVGNQGAGDEQYF
.	TRBJ1-2	TRBV15	.	TGTGCCACCAGCCGTCCCGGGACCCAGGCCTATGGCTACACCTTC	CATSRPGTQAYGYTF
TRBD2	TRBJ2-5	TRBV5-4	.	TGTGCCAGCAGTAGCGGGGGGGCCAAGGAGACCCAGTACTTC	CASSSGGAKETQYF
.	TRBJ1-4	TRBV6-5	.	TGTGCCAGCAGTTACACCATACAGCGTAATGAAAAACTGTTTTTT	CASSYTIQRNEKLFF
TRBD2	TRBJ2-1	TRBV19	.	TGTGCCAGTAGTATCACCCCCCAGGGGACTAGCGGGAGTGGTGAGCAGTTCTTC	CASSITPQGTSGSGEQFF
.	TRBJ2-5	TRBV4-1	.	TGCGCCAGCAGCCAGGAGCAGGGTCCCCAGGACTTC	CASSQEQGPQDF
.	TRBJ1-5	TRBV2	few	TGTGCCAGTAGGCCGATGGACATAAGCAATCAGCCCCAGCATTTT	CASRPMDISNQPQHF
TRBD2	TRBJ2-1	TRBV19	.	TGTGCCAGTTGGCGCGGCGGGGGGGCCTGGCAGGTGGTCTTC	CASWRGGGAWQVVF
TRBD1	TRBJ2-3	TRBV7-2	.	TGTGCCAGCAGCCTAAAGACAGGGTTATTTTCTAGCACAGATACGCAGTATTTT	CASSLKTGLFSSTDTQYF
TRBD2	TRBJ2-1	TRBV11-3	few	TGTGCCAGCAGCGTGGGACTAGCGGATGAGCAGTTCTTC	CASSVGLADEQFF
.	TRBJ1-2	TRBV28	few	TGTGCAGTTGACGGGAACTATGGCTACACCTTC	CAVDGNYGYTF
.	TRBJ1-4	TRBV19	.	TGTGCCAGTAGTATACCGGCCTCTGGGAATGAAAAACTGTTTTTT	CASSIPASGNEKLFF
.	TRBJ2-2	TRBV19	.	TGTGCCAGTAGCCCCCGGGGCCGTGGGAACACCGGGGAGCTGTTTTTT	CASSPRGRGNTGELFF
.	TRBJ2-5	TRBV5-1	.	TGCGCCAGCAGCACGGGGCCCGGGGGCAGGGAGACCCAGTACTTC	CASSTGPGGRETQYF
.	TRBJ2-1	TRBV19	once	TGTGCCAGTAGTAAAGGACAGACCTACAATGAGCAGTTCTTC	CASSKGQTYNEQFF
TRBD1	TRBJ2-3	TRBV9	.	TGTGCCAGCAGCACCCGGACAGGGGCAGATACGCAGTATTTT	CASSTRTGADTQYF
.	TRBJ2-1	TRBV11-2	.	TGTGCCAGCAGCTTCCGGGTCAGGGGTACGGATGAGCAGTTCTTC	CASSFRVRGTDEQFF
TRBD1	TRBJ2-2	TRBV7-9	few	TGTGCCAGCAGCCTCGGACAGGGGGACACCGGGGAGCTGTTTTTT	CASSLGQGDTGELFF
TRBD2	TRBJ2-1	TRBV4-2	.	TGTGCCAGCAGCAAAACCGGGACTAGCGGGGGGAACGAGCAGTTCTTC	CASSKTGTSGGNEQFF
TRBD1	TRBJ2-3	TRBV6-1	.	TGTGCCAGCAGTCCGGGACAGGGGGCGCTGGATACGCAGTATTTT	CASSPGQGALDTQYF
.	TRBJ2-5	TRBV7-2	.	TGTGCCAGCAGCTTACCCGGGTGGGAGACCCAGTACTTC	CASSLPGWETQYF
TRBD1	TRBJ2-7	TRBV18	.	TGTGCCAGCTCGGGGGGACAGGGAGGCTACGAGCAGTACTTC	CASSGGQGGYEQYF
TRBD2	TRBJ2-2	TRBV5-8	once	TGTGCCAGCATCCCACAACGGACTAGCTTAAACACCGGGGAGCTGTTTTTT	CASIPQRTSLNTGELFF
TRBD2	TRBJ2-1	TRBV7-2	.	TGTGCCAGCAGCTTAGGACTAGCGGGGGTGGATGAGCAGTTCTTC	CASSLGLAGVDEQFF
TRBD1	TRBJ1-5	TRBV6-6	.	TGTGCCAGCACTAGACAGGGGTATAGCAATCAGCCCCAGCATTTT	CASTRQGYSNQPQHF
TRBD1	TRBJ2-7	TRBV28	.	TGTGCCAGCAGTTCACTCCCCGGGACAGGGGTTGGGGAGCAGTACTTC	CASSSLPGTGVGEQYF
.	TRBJ1-5	TRBV19	few	TGTGCCAGTAGTCTACAGGGTAGCAATCAGCCCCAGCATTTT	CASSLQGSNQPQHF
.	TRBJ1-5	TRBV18	few	TGTGCCAGCTCACCTACGGGGGCCAATCAGCCCCAGCATTTT	CASSPTGANQPQHF
.	TRBJ2-7	TRBV7-2	.	TGTGCCAGCAGCTTAAGATCAGGGGATTCCTACGAGCAGTACTTC	CASSLRSGDSYEQYF
.	TRBJ2-1	TRBV7-6	.	TGTGCCAGCAAACCGGACGACTCCTACAATGAGCAGTTCTTC	CASKPDDSYNEQFF
.	TRBJ2-3	TRBV9	.	TGTGCCAGCAGCGTAGGACATTCCAGCGAGAATACGCAGTATTTT	CASSVGHSSENTQYF
.	TRBJ2-5	TRBV21-1	.	TGTGCCAGCAGCAAAGCTAGGACAGGGGGCGCGGGGTACCAAGAGACCCAGTACTTC	CASSKARTGGAGYQETQYF
.	TRBJ1-1	TRBV28	.	TGTGCCAGCAGTTTGAGCCAGCTCCTGAACACTGAAGCTTTCTTT	CASSLSQLLNTEAFF
.	TRBJ2-2	TRBV28	once	TGTGCCAGCAGCCGACTTTTCGGGCGAGGCACCGGGGAGCTGTTTTTT	CASSRLFGRGTGELFF
.	TRBJ1-4	TRBV14	.	TGTGCCAGCAGCCAAGGGAGGGGTTCGAGGGAAAAACTGTTTTTT	CASSQGRGSREKLFF
TRBD1	TRBJ1-4	TRBV19	.	TGTGCCAGTACCCGGCAGGGGGCAACTAATGAAAAACTGTTTTTT	CASTRQGATNEKLFF
TRBD1	TRBJ1-6	TRBV5-6	.	TGTGCCAGCACGGGAGGGAGGGGGCAAGGCTCACCCCTCCACTTT	CASTGGRGQGSPLHF
.	TRBJ2-5	TRBV30	.	TGTGCCTGGAGCGCCAGGTTGTACCAAGAGACCCAGTACTTC	CAWSARLYQETQYF
TRBD2	TRBJ2-3	TRBV7-6	.	TGTGCCAGCAGCTTAAGAGGTGGGAGGGAGGTAGATACGCAGTATTTT	CASSLRGGREVDTQYF
TRBD1	TRBJ2-2	TRBV28	.	TGTGCCAGCAGTTTATACAGGGGGCGCAGCACCGGGGAGCTGTTTTTT	CASSLYRGRSTGELFF